This T cell receptor (beta chain) was retrieved from a study of CD8 T cells in ankylosing spondylitis (dated by TCRdb to the late 2010s). With respect to the entire study: The study profiled T cell receptor beta repertoires in healthy donors and ankylosing spondylitis patients to find disease-linked TCR variants. Peripheral blood samples were taken, and synovial fluid was additionally collected from ankylosing spondylitis patients. The full study cohort comprised about 25 ankylosing spondylitis patients and over a hundred healthy donors. The research as a whole found: In peripheral blood, the disease-linked clones were found at relatively low frequencies and had a CD8+ phenotype. Some motif variants were previously reported in synovial fluid and blood of reactive arthritis patients, suggesting common disease-initiation mechanisms. Blood from ankylosing spondylitis patients appeared to be characterized by a TCR beta motif composed of about 8 highly homologous amino acid variants. According to the report, matched synovial fluid samples from ankylosing spondylitis patients were significantly enriched for the disease-linked clones.

The run used an Illumina HiSeq 2500. Quantitative 5'-RACE with molecular barcodes was used to prepare TCR beta libraries. On the study's bioinformatics: A new computational method based on a probabilistic model of VDJ rearrangement was used to identify disease-linked TCR variants. TCRdb applied fastp at Q25 and MiXCR to the public reads, then kept only in-frame beta chains. Each CDR3 protein gets just one entry, which takes the most common genes and DNA from the rows behind it. TCRdb's processing, not the authors', yielded these V and J calls. The sample includes approximately 500,000 distinct CDR3 sequences, with 9.5% to 15% observed a single time. The top ten clones comprise nearly 7% of the sample. This clonotype has only a few counts. This receptor's antigen is unknown. No base quality values were provided; no much bigger clone lies one nucleotide off. V gives up 3 bases and J gives up 1 base, and the segment between their germline ends measures 12 bases. Counted from cysteine to phenylalanine, this CDR3 has 14 amino acids. The retained sequence is limited to the CDR3, 42 bases, with the frame set at the first base. CDR1 and CDR2 (DFQATT, SNEGSKA) derive from the germline V gene (reference sequence).

The sample was blood, either unsorted or a sorted T cell fraction (not recorded which). This TCR was sampled from a male donor with ankylosing spondylitis. This receptor chain uses TRBV20-1 and TRBJ2-5; perhaps TRBD1 is the D gene, with 6 bases matching. The CDR3 protein: CSARWAGAQETQYF. The nucleotide sequence reads TGCAGTGCTAGGTGGGCAGGGGCCCAAGAGACCCAGTACTTC.